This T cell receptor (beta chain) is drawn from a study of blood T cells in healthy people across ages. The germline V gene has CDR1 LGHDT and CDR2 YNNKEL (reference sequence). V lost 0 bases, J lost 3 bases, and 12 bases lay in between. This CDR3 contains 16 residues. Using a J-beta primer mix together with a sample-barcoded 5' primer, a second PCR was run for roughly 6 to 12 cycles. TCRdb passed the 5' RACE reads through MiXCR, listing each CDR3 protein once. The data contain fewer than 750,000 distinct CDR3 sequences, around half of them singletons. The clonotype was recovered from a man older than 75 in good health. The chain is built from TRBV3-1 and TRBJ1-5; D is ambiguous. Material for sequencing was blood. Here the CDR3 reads CASSQEVGAVNQPQHF. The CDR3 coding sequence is TGTGCCAGCAGCCAAGAAGTCGGAGCGGTCAATCAGCCCCAGCATTTT.